Here is one T cell receptor (beta chain) with its context. This sample was included in a study of blood T cell repertoires in COVID-19. Overall study context: T cells, B-cell-depleted T cells, or PBMCs provided the cDNA or gDNA that served as material.

In the study's own analysis: Nucleated cell number was recorded as an estimate derived from reference gene primer amplification. Profiled with immunoSEQ multiplex PCR; TCRdb holds only in-frame clones, not every one. D and trimming come from the DNA, and the V and J calls and clone size come from that table. The sample includes about 210,000 clones, around 83% of them seen just once. The sequence derives from a woman aged 50 to 65 with acute or convalescent COVID-19. The source material was peripheral blood.

The CDR3 here is CASSEAGQSEKLFF. For the CDR3, the DNA is TGTGCCAGCAGTGAAGCGGGGCAGAGCGAAAAACTGTTTTTT. The chain combines TRBV6-1 with TRBJ1-4, with D possibly TRBD1 on 5 matching bases. The germline V gene has CDR1 MNHNS and CDR2 SASEGT. Deletions cut 0 bases from V and 8 bases from J, with 10 bases between. The CDR3 has 14 amino acids.